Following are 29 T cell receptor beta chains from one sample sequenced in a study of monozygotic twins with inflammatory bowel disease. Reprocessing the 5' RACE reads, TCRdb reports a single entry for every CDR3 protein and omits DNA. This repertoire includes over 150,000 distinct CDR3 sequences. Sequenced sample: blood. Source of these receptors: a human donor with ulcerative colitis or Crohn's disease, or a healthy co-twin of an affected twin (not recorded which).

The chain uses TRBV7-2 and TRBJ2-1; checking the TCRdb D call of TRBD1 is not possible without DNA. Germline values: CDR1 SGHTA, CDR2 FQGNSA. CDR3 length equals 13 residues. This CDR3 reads CASSQTDYNEQFF.

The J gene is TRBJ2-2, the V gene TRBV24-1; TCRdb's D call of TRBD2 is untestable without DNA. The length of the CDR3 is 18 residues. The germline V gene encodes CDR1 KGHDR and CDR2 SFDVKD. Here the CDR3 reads CATSDFVEGWRNTGELFF.

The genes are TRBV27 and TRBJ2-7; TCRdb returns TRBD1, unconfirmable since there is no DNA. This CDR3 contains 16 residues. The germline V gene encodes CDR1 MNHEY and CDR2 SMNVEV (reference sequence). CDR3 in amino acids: CASSLRPGTGAYEQYF.

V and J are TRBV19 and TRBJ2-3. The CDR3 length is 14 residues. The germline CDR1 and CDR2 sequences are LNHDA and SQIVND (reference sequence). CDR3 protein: CASASAWGTDTQYF.

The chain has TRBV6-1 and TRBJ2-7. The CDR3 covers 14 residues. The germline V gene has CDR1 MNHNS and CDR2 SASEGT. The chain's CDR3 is CASRGPTGYYEQYF.

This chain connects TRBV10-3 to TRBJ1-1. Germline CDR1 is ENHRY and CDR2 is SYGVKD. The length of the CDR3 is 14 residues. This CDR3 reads CAISESKENTEAFF.

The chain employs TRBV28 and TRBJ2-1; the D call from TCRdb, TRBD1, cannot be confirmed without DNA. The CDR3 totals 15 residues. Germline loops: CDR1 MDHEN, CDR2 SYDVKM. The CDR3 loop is CASSWGGWSYNEQFF. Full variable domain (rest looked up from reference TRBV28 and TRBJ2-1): DVKVTQSSRYLVKRTGEKVFLECVQDMDHENMFWYRQDPGLGLRLIYFSYDVKMKEKGDIPEGYSVSREKKERFSLILESASTNQTSMYLCASSWGGWSYNEQFFGPGTRLTVL.

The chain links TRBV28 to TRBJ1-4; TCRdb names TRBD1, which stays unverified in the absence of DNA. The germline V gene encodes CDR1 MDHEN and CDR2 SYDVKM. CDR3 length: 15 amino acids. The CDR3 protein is CASSFGDSRSEKLFF.

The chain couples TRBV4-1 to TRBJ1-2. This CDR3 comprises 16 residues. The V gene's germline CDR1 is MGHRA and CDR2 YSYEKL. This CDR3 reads CASSQEGRRFNYGYTF.

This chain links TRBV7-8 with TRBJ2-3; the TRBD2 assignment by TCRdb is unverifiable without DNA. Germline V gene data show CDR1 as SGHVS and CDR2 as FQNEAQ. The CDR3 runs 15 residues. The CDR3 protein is CASSRGLARTDTQYF.

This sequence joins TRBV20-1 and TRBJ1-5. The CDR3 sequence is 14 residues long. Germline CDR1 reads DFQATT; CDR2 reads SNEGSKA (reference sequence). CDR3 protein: CSARDYRSNQPQHF.

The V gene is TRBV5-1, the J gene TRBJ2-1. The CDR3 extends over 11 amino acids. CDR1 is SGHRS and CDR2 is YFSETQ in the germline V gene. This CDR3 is CASSGSNEQFF.

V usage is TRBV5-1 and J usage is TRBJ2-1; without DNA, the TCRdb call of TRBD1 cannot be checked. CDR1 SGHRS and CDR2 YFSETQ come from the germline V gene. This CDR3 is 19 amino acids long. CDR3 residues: CASSLPRDRQGSSYNEQFF.

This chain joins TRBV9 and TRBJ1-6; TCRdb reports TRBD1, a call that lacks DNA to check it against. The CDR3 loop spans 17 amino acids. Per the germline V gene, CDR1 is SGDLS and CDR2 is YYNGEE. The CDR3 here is CASSIGIVTEDMAPLHF.

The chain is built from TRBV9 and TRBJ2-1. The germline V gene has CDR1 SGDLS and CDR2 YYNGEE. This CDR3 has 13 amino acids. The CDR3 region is CASSEADFNEQFF.

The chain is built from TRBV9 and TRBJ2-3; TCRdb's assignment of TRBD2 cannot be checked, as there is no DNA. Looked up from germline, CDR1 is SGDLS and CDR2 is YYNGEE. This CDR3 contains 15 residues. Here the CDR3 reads CASSIFGRAEDTQYF.

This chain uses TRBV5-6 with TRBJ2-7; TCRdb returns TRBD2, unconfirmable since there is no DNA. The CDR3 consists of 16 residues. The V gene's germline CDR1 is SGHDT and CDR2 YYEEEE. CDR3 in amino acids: CASSLFGVSASYEQYF. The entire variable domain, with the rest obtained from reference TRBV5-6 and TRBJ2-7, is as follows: DAGVTQSPTHLIKTRGQQVTLRCSPKSGHDTVSWYQQALGQGPQFIFQYYEEEERQRGNFPDRFSGHQFPNYSSELNVNALLLGDSALYLCASSLFGVSASYEQYFGPGTRLTVT.

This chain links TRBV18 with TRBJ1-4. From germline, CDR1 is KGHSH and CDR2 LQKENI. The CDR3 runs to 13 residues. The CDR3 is CASSRAGGEKLFF.

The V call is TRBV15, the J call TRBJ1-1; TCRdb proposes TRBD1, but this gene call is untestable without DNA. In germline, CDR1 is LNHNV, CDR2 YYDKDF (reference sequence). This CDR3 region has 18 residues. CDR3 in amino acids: CATSRDRGNNPVNTEAFF. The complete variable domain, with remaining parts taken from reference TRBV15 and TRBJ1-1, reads DAMVIQNPRYQVTQFGKPVTLSCSQTLNHNVMYWYQQKSSQAPKLLFHYYDKDFNNEADTPDNFQSRRPNTSFCFLDIRSPGLGDTAMYLCATSRDRGNNPVNTEAFFGQGTRLTVV.

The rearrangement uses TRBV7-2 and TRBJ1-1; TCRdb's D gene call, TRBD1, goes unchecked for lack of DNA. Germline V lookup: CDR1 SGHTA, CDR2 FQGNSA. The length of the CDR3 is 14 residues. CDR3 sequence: CASSSLQGRTEAFF.

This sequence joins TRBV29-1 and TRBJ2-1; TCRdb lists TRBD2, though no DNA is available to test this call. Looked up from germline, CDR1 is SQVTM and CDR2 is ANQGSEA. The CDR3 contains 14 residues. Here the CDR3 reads CSVEEGLAADEQFF.

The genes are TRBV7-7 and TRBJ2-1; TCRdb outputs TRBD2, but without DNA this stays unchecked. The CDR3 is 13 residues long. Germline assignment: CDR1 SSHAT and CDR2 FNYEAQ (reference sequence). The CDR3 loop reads CASSPGLDGEQFF. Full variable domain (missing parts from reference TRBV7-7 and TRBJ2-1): GAGVSQSPRYKVTKRGQDVTLRCDPISSHATLYWYQQALGQGPEFLTYFNYEAQPDKSGLPSDRFSAERPEGSISTLTIQRTEQRDSAMYRCASSPGLDGEQFFGPGTRLTVL.

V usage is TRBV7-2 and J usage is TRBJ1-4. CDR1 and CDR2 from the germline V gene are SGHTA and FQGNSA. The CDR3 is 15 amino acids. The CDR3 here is CASSLVVAANEKLFF.

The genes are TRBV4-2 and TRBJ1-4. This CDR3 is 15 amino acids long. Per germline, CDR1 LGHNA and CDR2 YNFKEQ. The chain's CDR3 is CASSQGGLANEKLFF.

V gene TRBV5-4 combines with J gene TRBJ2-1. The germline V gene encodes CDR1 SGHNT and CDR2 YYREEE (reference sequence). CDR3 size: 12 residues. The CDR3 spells CASNWDRNEQFF.

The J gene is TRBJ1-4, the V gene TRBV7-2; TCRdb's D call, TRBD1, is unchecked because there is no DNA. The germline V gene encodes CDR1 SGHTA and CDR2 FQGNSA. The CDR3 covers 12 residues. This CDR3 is CASSRDRGSLFF.

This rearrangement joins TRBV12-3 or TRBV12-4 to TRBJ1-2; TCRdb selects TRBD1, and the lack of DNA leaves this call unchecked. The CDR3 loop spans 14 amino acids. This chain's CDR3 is CASSLTGALHGYTF.

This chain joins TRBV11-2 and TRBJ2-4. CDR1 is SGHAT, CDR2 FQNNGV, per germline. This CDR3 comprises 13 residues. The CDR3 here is CASSLAEVNIQYF.

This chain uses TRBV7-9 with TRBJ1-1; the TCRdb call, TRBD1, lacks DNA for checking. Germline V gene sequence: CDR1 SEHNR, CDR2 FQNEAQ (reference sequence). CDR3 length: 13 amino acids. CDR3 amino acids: CASRTGKNTEAFF.